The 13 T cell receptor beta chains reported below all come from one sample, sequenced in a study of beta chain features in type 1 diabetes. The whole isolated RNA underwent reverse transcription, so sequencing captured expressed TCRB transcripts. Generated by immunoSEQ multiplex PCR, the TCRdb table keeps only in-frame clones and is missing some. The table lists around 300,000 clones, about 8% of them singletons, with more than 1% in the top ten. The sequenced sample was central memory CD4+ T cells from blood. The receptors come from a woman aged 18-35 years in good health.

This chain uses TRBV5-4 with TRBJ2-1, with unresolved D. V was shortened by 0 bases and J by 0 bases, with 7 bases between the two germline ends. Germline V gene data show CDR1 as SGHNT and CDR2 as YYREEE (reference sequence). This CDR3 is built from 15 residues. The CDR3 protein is CASSLESSSYNEQFF. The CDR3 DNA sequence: TGTGCCAGCAGCTTGGAAAGCAGCTCCTACAATGAGCAGTTCTTC.

Written as DNA, the CDR3 is TGTGCCAGCTCACCGAATGAGGGAGGCTCACCCCTCCACTTT. Translated, it gives CASSPNEGGSPLHF. The genes are TRBV18 and TRBJ1-6; D ambiguous. The CDR3 contains 14 residues. Germline V CDR1 and CDR2: KGHSH, LQKENI. The germline V and J ends were trimmed by 3 bases and 10 bases, with 13 bases remaining between them.

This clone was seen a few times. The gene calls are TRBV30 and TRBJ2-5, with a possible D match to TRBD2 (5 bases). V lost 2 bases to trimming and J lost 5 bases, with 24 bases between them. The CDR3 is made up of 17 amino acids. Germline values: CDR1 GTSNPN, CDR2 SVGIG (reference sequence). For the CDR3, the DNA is TGTGCCTGGAGTCCTCCCCCGGGGTTGTATTCCGCCGAGACCCAGTACTTC. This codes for CAWSPPPGLYSAETQYF.

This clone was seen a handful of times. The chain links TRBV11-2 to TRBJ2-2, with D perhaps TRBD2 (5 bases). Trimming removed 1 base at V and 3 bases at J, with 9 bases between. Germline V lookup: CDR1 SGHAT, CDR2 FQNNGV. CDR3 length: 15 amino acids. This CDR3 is CASSLALGDTGELFF. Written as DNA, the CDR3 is TGTGCCAGCAGCTTAGCCCTGGGAGACACCGGGGAGCTGTTTTTT.

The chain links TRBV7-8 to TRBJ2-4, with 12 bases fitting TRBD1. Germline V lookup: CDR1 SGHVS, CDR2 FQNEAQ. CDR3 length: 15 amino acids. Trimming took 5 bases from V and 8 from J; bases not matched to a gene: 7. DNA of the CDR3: TGTGCCAGCAGCCTTCGGGACAGGGGGCGGGACATTCAGTACTTC. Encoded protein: CASSLRDRGRDIQYF.

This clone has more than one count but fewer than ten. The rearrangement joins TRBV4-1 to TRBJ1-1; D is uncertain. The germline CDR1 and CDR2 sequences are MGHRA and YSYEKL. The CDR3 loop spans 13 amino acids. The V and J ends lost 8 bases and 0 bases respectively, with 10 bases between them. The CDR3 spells CASEGPLNTEAFF. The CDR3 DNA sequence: TGCGCCAGCGAAGGACCCCTGAACACTGAAGCTTTCTTT.

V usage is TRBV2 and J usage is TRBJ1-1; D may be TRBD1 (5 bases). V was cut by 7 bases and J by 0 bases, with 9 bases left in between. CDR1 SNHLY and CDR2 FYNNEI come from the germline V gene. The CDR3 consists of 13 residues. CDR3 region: CASIQGLNTEAFF. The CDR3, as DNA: TGTGCCAGCATTCAGGGCCTGAACACTGAAGCTTTCTTT.

This chain's CDR3 is CASRPRTGTDTQYF. The CDR3 DNA sequence: TGTGCCAGCCGGCCCAGAACCGGCACAGATACGCAGTATTTT. This chain joins TRBV2 and TRBJ2-3; D not certain. CDR1 is SNHLY, CDR2 FYNNEI, per germline. Trimming stripped 8 bases from V and 1 base from J, with 13 bases between. This CDR3 is built from 14 residues.

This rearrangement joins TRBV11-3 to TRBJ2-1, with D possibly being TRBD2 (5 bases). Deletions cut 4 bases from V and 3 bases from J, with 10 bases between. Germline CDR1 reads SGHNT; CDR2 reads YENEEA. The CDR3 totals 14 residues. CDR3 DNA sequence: TGTGCCAGCAGCTCCGACGACTACTACAATGAGCAGTTCTTC. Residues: CASSSDDYYNEQFF. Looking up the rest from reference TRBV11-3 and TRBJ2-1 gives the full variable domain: EAGVVQSPRYKIIEKKQPVAFWCNPISGHNTLYWYLQNLGQGPELLIRYENEEAVDDSQLPKDRFSAERLKGVDSTLKIQPAELGDSAVYLCASSSDDYYNEQFFGPGTRLTVL.

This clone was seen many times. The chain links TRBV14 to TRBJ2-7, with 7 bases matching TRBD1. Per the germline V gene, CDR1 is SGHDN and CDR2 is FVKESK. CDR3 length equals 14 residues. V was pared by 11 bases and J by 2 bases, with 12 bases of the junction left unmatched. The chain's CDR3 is CARRRQGEPYEQYF. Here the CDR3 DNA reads TGTGCCCGACGGAGACAGGGAGAACCCTACGAGCAGTACTTC. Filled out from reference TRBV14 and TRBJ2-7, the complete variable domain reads EAGVTQFPSHSVIEKGQTVTLRCDPISGHDNLYWYRRVMGKEIKFLLHFVKESKQDESGMPNNRFLAERTGGTYSTLKVQPAELEDSGVYFCARRRQGEPYEQYFGPGTRLTVT.

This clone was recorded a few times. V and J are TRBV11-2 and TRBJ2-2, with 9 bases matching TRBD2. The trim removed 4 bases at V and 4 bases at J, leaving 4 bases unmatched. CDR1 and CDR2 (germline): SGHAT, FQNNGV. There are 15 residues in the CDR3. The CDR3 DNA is TGTGCCAGCAGCTCCCCTAGCGGGGCCACCGGGGAGCTGTTTTTT. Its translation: CASSSPSGATGELFF.

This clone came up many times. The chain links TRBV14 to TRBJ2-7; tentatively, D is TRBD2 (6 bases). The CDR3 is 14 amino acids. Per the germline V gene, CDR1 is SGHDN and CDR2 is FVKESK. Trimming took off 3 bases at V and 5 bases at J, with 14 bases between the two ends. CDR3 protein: CASSQETSFDEQYF. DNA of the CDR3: TGTGCCAGCAGCCAGGAAACTAGCTTCGACGAGCAGTACTTC.

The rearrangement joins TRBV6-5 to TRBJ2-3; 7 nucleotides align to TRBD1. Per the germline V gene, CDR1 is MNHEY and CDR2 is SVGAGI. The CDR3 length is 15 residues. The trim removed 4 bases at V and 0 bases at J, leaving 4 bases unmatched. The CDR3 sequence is CASSLGDSSTDTQYF. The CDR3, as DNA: TGTGCCAGCAGTTTAGGGGACAGCAGCACAGATACGCAGTATTTT.